The source of this T cell receptor beta chain is a study of CD8 T cells in Susac syndrome. RNA, at roughly 0.45 to 1 ug, was reverse transcribed with random hexamers. TCRdb fed the immunoSEQ multiplex PCR reads into MiXCR, producing one record per CDR3 protein. The repertoire holds about 300,000 distinct CDR3 sequences, with about 89% as singletons. This clonotype was observed a few times. As yet, its antigen is unknown. CDR1 and CDR2 from the germline V gene are SGHVS and FNYEAQ. The CDR3 loop spans 13 amino acids. Trimming pared 5 bases from V and 3 bases from J, leaving 8 bases between. Negative isolation was used for CD8+ and CD4+ T cells and FACS enrichment for TEMRA cells. The study, taken as a whole, reports: The study admitted that it had a relatively small number of individuals in its TCR sequencing and HLA analysis.

The sequenced material came from CD8+ T cells from PBMCs. The chain joins TRBV7-6 to TRBJ2-1, with a possible D match to TRBD2 (5 bases). This receptor was obtained from a human donor with multiple sclerosis. CDR3 sequence: CASSPRVYNEQFF. The CDR3 DNA reads TGTGCCAGCAGCCCGAGGGTCTACAATGAGCAGTTCTTC.